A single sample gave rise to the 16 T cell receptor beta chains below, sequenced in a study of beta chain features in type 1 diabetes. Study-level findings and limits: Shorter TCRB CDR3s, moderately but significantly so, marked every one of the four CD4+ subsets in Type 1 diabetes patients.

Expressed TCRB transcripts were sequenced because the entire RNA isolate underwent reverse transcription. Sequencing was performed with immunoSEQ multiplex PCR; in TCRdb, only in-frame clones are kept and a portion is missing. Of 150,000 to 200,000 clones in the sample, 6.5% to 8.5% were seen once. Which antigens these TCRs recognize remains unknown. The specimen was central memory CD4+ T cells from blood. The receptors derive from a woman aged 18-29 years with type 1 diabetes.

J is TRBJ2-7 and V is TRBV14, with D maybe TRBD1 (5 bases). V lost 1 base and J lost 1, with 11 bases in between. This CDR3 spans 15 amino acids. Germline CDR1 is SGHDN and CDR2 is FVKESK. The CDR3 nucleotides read TGTGCCAGCAGCCAAGTGCAGGGCCGATCCTACGAGCAGTACTTC. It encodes CASSQVQGRSYEQYF.

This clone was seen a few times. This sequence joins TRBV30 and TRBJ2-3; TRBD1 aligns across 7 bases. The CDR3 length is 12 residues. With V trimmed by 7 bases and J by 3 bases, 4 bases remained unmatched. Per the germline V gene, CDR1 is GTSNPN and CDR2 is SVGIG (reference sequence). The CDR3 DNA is TGTGCCTTAGGGGGCAGGACAGATACGCAGTATTTT. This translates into CALGGRTDTQYF.

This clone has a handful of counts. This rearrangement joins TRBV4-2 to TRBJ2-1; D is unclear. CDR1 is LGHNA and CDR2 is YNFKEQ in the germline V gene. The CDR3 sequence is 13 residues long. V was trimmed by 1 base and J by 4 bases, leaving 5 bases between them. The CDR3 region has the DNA TGTGCCAGCAGCCAAGGGGCTTACAATGAGCAGTTCTTC. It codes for CASSQGAYNEQFF.

The CDR3 spells CASSKDREGGELFF. The CDR3 region has the DNA TGCGCCAGCAGCAAGGACAGGGAAGGCGGGGAGCTGTTTTTT. The V gene is TRBV5-1, the J gene TRBJ2-2; 8 nucleotides align to TRBD1. Losses at the gene ends were 4 bases for V and 7 bases for J; bases not matched to a gene: 6. The CDR3 is 14 residues long. CDR1 and CDR2 from the germline V gene are SGHRS and YFSETQ.

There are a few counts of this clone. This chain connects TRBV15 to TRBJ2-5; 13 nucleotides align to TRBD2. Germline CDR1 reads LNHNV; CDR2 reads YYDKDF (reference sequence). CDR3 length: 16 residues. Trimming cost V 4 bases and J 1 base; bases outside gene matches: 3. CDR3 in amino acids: CATSKRTSGGQETQYF. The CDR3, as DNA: TGTGCCACCAGCAAGAGGACTAGCGGGGGCCAAGAGACCCAGTACTTC.

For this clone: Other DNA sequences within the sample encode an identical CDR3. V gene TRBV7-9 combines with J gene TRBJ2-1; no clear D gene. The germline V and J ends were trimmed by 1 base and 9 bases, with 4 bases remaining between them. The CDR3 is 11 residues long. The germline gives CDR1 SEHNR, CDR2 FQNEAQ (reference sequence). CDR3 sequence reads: CASSLGGEQFF. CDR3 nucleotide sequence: TGTGCCAGCAGCTTAGGAGGTGAGCAGTTCTTC.

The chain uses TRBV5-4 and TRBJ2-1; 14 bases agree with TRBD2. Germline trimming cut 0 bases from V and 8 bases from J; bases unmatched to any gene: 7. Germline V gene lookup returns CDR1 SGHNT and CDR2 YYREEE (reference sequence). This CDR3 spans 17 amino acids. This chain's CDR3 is CASSLGGLAGVGYEQFF. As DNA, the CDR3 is TGTGCCAGCAGCTTGGGGGGACTAGCGGGAGTAGGCTATGAGCAGTTCTTC.

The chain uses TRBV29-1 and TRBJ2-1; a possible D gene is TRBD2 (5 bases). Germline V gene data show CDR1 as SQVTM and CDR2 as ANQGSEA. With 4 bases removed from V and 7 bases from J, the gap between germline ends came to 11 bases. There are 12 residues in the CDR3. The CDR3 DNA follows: TGCAGCGTTGCTAGCCCGTGGAATGAGCAGTTCTTC. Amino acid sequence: CSVASPWNEQFF.

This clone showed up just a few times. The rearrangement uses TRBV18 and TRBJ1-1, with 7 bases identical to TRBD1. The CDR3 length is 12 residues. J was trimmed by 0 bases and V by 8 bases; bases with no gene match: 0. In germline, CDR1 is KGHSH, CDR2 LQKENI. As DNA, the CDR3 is TGTGCCAGCGGACAGGTGAACACTGAAGCTTTCTTT. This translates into CASGQVNTEAFF.

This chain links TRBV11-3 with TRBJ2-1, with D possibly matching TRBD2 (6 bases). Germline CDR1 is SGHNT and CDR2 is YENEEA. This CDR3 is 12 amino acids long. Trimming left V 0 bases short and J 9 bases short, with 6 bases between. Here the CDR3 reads CASSLEEGEQFF. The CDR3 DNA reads TGTGCCAGCAGCTTAGAGGAGGGTGAGCAGTTCTTC.

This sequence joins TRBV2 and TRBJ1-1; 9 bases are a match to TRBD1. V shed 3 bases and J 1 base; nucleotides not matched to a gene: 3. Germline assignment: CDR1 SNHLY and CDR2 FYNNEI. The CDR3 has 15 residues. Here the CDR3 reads CASSDGQGWNTEAFF. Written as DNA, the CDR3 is TGTGCCAGCAGTGACGGACAGGGGTGGAACACTGAAGCTTTCTTT.

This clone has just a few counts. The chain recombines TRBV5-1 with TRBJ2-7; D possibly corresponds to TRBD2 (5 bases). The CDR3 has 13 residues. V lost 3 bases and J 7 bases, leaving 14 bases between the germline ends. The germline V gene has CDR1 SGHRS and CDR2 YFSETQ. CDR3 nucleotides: TGCGCCAGCAGCTCCCGGGAATCGGGGGAGCAGTACTTC. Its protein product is CASSSRESGEQYF.

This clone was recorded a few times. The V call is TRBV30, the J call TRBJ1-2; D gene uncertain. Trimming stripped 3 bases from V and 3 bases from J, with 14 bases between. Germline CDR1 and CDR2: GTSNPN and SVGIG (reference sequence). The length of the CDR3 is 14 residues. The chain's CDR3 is CAWSPFGVYYGYTF. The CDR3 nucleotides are TGTGCCTGGAGCCCCTTCGGGGTCTACTATGGCTACACCTTC.

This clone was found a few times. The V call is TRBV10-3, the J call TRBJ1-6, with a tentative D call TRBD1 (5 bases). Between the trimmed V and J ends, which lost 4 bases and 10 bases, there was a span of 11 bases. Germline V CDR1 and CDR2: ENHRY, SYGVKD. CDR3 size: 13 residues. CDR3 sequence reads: CAISGTSRSPLHF. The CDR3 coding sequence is TGTGCCATCAGTGGGACATCACGCTCACCCCTCCACTTT.

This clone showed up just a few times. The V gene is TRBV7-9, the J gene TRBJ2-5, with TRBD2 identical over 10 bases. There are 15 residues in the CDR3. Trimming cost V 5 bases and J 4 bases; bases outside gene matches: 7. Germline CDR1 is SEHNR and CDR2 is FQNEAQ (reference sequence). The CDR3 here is CASSRATSGLETQYF. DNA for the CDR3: TGTGCCAGCAGCCGAGCGACTAGCGGGCTAGAGACCCAGTACTTC.

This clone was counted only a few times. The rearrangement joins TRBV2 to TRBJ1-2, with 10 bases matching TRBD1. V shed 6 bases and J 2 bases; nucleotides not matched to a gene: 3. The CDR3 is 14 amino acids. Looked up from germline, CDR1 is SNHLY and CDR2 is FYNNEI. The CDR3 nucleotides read TGTGCCAGCAGCAAGGACAGGGGGAACTATGGCTACACCTTC. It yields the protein CASSKDRGNYGYTF.